These 16 T cell receptor beta chains were all obtained from the same sample, sequenced in a study of beta chain features in type 1 diabetes. Expressed TCRB transcripts got sequenced, as all isolated RNA was reverse transcribed. Sequencing was performed with immunoSEQ multiplex PCR; in TCRdb, only in-frame clones are kept and a portion is missing. The sample includes hundreds of thousands of clones, roughly 13% of them seen just once. The sample comprised naive CD4+ T cells from blood. Receptors originate from a man between 18 and 29 years old in good health.

Only a few counts were recorded for this clone. The chain joins TRBV7-2 to TRBJ1-2; 9 bases fit TRBD1. Per the germline V gene, CDR1 is SGHTA and CDR2 is FQGNSA. The CDR3 length is 14 residues. The V gene end was trimmed by 4 bases and the J gene end by 7 bases; junction bases not matched to a gene: 7. The CDR3 spells CASSSPRTGVGYTF. The CDR3 DNA follows: TGTGCCAGCAGCTCGCCGAGGACAGGGGTTGGCTACACCTTC.

The chain joins TRBV6-4 to TRBJ1-1; D ambiguous. Trimming took off 4 bases at V and 1 base at J, with 7 bases between the two ends. In germline, CDR1 is MRHNA, CDR2 SNTAGT. CDR3 length: 13 amino acids. CDR3: CASSGGGNTEAFF. Here the CDR3 DNA reads TGTGCCAGCAGTGGAGGCGGGAACACTGAAGCTTTCTTT.

The J gene is TRBJ1-2, the V gene TRBV2; D is unresolved. The V end was cut by 4 bases, the J end by 4 bases, with 10 bases between. The length of the CDR3 is 13 residues. CDR1 and CDR2 (germline): SNHLY, FYNNEI. CDR3 DNA: TGTGCCAGCAGTGGCGAGCAGCGCTATGGCTACACCTTC. Amino acids: CASSGEQRYGYTF.

The table lists this clone with a few counts. The CDR3 here is CASSIEGTGRDTQYF. The CDR3 DNA sequence: TGTGCCAGTAGTATAGAAGGGACAGGGAGAGATACGCAGTATTTT. The J gene is TRBJ2-3, the V gene TRBV19; 9 nucleotides line up with TRBD1. V dropped 0 bases and J dropped 5; count of bases not matched to a gene: 3. This CDR3 has 15 amino acids. The germline V gene has CDR1 LNHDA and CDR2 SQIVND (reference sequence). The variable domain in full, with the rest retrieved from reference TRBV19 and TRBJ2-3, is DGGITQSPKYLFRKEGQNVTLSCEQNLNHDAMYWYRQDPGQGLRLIYYSQIVNDFQKGDIAEGYSVSREKKESFPLTVTSAQKNPTAFYLCASSIEGTGRDTQYFGPGTRLTVL.

The rearrangement links TRBV6-6 to TRBJ1-2; tentatively, D is TRBD1 (6 bases). Trimming took 5 bases from V and 7 from J, leaving 8 bases between them. Germline-derived CDR1 and CDR2 are MNHNY and SVGAGI (reference sequence). The CDR3 contains 11 residues. As DNA, the CDR3 is TGTGCCAGCAGTGGGGGCGGTGGCTACACCTTC. Protein sequence: CASSGGGGYTF.

This clone was seen a handful of times. The chain combines TRBV28 with TRBJ2-7; TRBD1 aligns across 9 bases. Germline CDR1 and CDR2: MDHEN and SYDVKM. The CDR3 is 13 residues long. V lost 6 bases to trimming and J lost 3 bases; unmatched junction nucleotides: 3. CDR3 protein: CASRGTGIYEQYF. The CDR3 DNA reads as TGTGCCAGCAGGGGGACAGGGATCTACGAGCAGTACTTC.

This clone was observed a handful of times. This chain links TRBV6-1 with TRBJ2-3, with D unclear. V lost 8 bases to trimming and J lost 1 base, with 10 bases between them. The CDR3 runs 13 residues. The germline V gene has CDR1 MNHNS and CDR2 SASEGT. This chain's CDR3 is CASHRRGTDTQYF. As DNA, the CDR3 is TGTGCCAGCCATCGACGGGGCACAGATACGCAGTATTTT.

The chain joins TRBV7-8 to TRBJ1-1; TRBD1 matches at 7 bases. Losses at the gene ends were 5 bases for V and 10 bases for J; bases not matched to a gene: 13. CDR1 SGHVS and CDR2 FQNEAQ come from the germline V gene. This CDR3 contains 14 residues. The CDR3 DNA reads as TGTGCCAGCAGCCTTAGATACGGGGCAGGGGGAGCTTTCTTT. This gives the protein CASSLRYGAGGAFF.

The rearrangement joins TRBV4-1 to TRBJ1-1; the match to TRBD1 covers 11 bases. J gave up 4 bases and V 1 base, and 2 bases lay outside the gene matches. In germline, CDR1 is MGHRA, CDR2 YSYEKL. There are 15 residues in the CDR3. In DNA, the CDR3 is TGCGCCAGCAGCCAAGGGGGGACAGGGGGCACTGAAGCTTTCTTT. Translated, it gives CASSQGGTGGTEAFF.

The sample holds a few counts of this clone. J is TRBJ2-5 and V is TRBV10-3, with D hard to call. The J call is doubtful: the DNA matches TRBJ2-7 better. Germline V gene data show CDR1 as ENHRY and CDR2 as SYGVKD. The CDR3 spans 12 residues. The CDR3, as DNA: TGTGCCATCAGGGGCACAACCTACGAGCAGTACTTC. As protein: CAIRGTTYEQYF.

This clone was observed a few times. The chain is built from TRBV6-5 and TRBJ2-5; 7 bases are a match to TRBD1. V was pared by 5 bases and J by 4 bases, with 10 bases of the junction left unmatched. The CDR3 length is 15 residues. CDR1 is MNHEY, CDR2 SVGAGI, per germline. DNA for the CDR3: TGTGCCAGCAGTCCACAGGGGCCCCCCAGAGAGACCCAGTACTTC. It specifies CASSPQGPPRETQYF.

This clone was observed a few times. This chain joins TRBV5-1 and TRBJ2-3; D is ambiguous. This CDR3 contains 13 residues. V gave up 6 bases and J gave up 1 base, with 9 bases separating them. From germline, CDR1 is SGHRS and CDR2 YFSETQ. CDR3: CASTSSGTDTQYF. CDR3 nucleotide sequence: TGCGCCAGCACATCTTCGGGCACAGATACGCAGTATTTT.

This clone came up a few times. The chain is built from TRBV19 and TRBJ1-5; D not resolved. Looked up from germline, CDR1 is LNHDA and CDR2 is SQIVND (reference sequence). V was shortened by 8 bases and J by 4 bases, with 15 bases between the two germline ends. CDR3 length: 14 amino acids. CDR3: CASRVTSRNQPQHF. For the CDR3, the DNA is TGTGCCAGTCGGGTGACGAGCAGAAATCAGCCCCAGCATTTT.

This sequence joins TRBV18 and TRBJ2-5; TRBD1 matches 8 bases. This CDR3 comprises 15 residues. With V trimmed by 4 bases and J by 4 bases, 8 bases remained unmatched. In germline, CDR1 is KGHSH, CDR2 LQKENI. The CDR3 protein is CASSLTTGTGETQYF. The CDR3 DNA is TGTGCCAGCTCACTTACGACCGGGACAGGAGAGACCCAGTACTTC.

This chain joins TRBV25-1 and TRBJ1-3, with D unresolved. Germline CDR1 reads MGHDK; CDR2 reads SYGVNS. V dropped 2 bases and J dropped 4 bases, with 9 bases sitting between them. The CDR3 spans 14 residues. CDR3 sequence reads: CASSERPEGNTIYF. The DNA of the CDR3 is TGTGCCAGCAGTGAACGGCCGGAGGGAAACACCATATATTTT. Full variable domain (outside the CDR3, taken from reference TRBV25-1 and TRBJ1-3): EADIYQTPRYLVIGTGKKITLECSQTMGHDKMYWYQQDPGMELHLIHYSYGVNSTEKGDLSSESTVSRIRTEHFPLTLESARPSHTSQYLCASSERPEGNTIYFGEGSWLTVV.

This chain joins TRBV6-5 and TRBJ2-7; tentative D call: TRBD2 (6 bases). The CDR3 runs to 14 residues. Germline lookup yields CDR1 MNHEY and CDR2 SVGAGI. Trimming took 5 bases from V and 12 from J, leaving 23 bases between them. CDR3 DNA sequence: TGTGCCAGCAGTCTCCTTGGTCCTGGAGGGGCCCGGTACTTC. Translating it yields CASSLLGPGGARYF.